Following are 7 T cell receptor beta chains from one sample sequenced in a study of blood T cell repertoires in COVID-19 (TCRdb year 2020). Library preparation was by the immunoSEQ multiplex PCR assay. TCRdb obtained this table from immuneACCESS and retained in-frame rearrangements with V and J assigned. These tables miss some clones; where compared with another copy, unresolved V genes account for less than half of the shortfall, and the remainder is unexplained. This sample has around 200,000 clones in its table, and around nine tenths of those were observed once. The ten largest clones take up roughly 1.6% of the sample. Sequenced sample: peripheral blood. Receptor source: a young man with active or convalescent COVID-19.

This chain connects TRBV7-3 to TRBJ2-1, with D maybe TRBD2 (6 bases). This CDR3 comprises 18 residues. The V gene lost 2 bases and the J gene lost 6 bases, with 23 bases spanning the gap. Germline lookup yields CDR1 SGHTA and CDR2 FQGTGA. The CDR3 nucleotides are TGTGCCAGCAGCTTATTCCAAACACCGGGAGTAACGTCCAATGAGCAGTTCTTC. Its translation: CASSLFQTPGVTSNEQFF.

The chain uses TRBV11-2 and TRBJ2-1; 8 bases line up with TRBD2. The CDR3 contains 16 residues. Germline assignment: CDR1 SGHAT and CDR2 FQNNGV. The V segment lost 3 bases and the J segment 10 bases; nucleotides outside the gene matches: 14. In DNA form, the CDR3 reads TGTGCCAGCAGCTTTCTACCGGGACTAGTGATGGGGGAGCAGTTCTTC. Its protein product is CASSFLPGLVMGEQFF.

V usage is TRBV29-1 and J usage is TRBJ2-3; tentative D call: TRBD1 (5 bases). This CDR3 spans 14 amino acids. Trimming removed 7 bases at V and 6 bases at J, with 20 bases between. Germline CDR1 and CDR2: SQVTM and ANQGSEA. CDR3 bases: TGCAGCGCCTGGTGGCAGGGATTAACCGATACGCAGTATTTT. Protein: CSAWWQGLTDTQYF.

The chain joins TRBV7-2 to TRBJ1-1; D may be TRBD1 (6 bases). The CDR3 sequence is 13 residues long. Trimming took off 5 bases at V and 2 bases at J, with 9 bases between the two ends. From germline, CDR1 is SGHTA and CDR2 FQGNSA. The DNA of the CDR3 is TGTGCCAGCAGCCAGGGGCGAAACACTGAAGCTTTCTTT. Protein product: CASSQGRNTEAFF.

The chain is built from TRBV2 and TRBJ2-3, with TRBD1 as a possible D gene (6 bases). Germline V lookup: CDR1 SNHLY, CDR2 FYNNEI. CDR3 size: 13 residues. The V end lost 7 bases, the J end lost 2 bases, and 10 bases lay between the germline ends. CDR3 coding DNA: TGTGCCAGCACCCAGGGGACCACAGATACGCAGTATTTT. It encodes CASTQGTTDTQYF.

This clone was seen just once. The chain uses TRBV29-1 and TRBJ1-1; 7 positions match TRBD1. Germline V gives CDR1 SQVTM, CDR2 ANQGSEA. V gave up 7 bases and J gave up 1 base; unmatched junction bases: 6. This CDR3 has 13 residues. The CDR3 region has the DNA TGCAGCGCGACCGGACAGGCGAACACTGAAGCTTTCTTT. Translation gives CSATGQANTEAFF.

This chain links TRBV18 with TRBJ2-3; D possibly corresponds to TRBD1 (6 bases). Per germline, CDR1 KGHSH and CDR2 LQKENI. The CDR3 contains 15 residues. Trimming removed 6 bases from V and 0 bases from J, with 13 bases in between. The CDR3 region has the DNA TGTGCCAGCTCTCACGGGACATCTAGCACAGATACGCAGTATTTT. Protein: CASSHGTSSTDTQYF.